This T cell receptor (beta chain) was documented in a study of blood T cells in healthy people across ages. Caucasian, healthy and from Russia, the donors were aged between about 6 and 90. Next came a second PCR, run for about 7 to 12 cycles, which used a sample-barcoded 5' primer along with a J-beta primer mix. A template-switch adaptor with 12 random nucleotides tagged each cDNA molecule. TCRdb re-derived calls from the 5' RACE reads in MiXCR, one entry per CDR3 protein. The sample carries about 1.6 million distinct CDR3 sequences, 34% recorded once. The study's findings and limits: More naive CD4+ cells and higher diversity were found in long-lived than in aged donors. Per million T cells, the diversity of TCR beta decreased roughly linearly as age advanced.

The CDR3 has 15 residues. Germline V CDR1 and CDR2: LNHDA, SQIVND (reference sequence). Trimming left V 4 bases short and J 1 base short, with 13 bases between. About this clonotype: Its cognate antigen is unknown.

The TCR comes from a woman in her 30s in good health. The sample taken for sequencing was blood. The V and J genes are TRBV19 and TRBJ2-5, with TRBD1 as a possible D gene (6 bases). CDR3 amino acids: CASSNRQATQETQYF. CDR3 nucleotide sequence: TGTGCCAGTAGTAACAGACAGGCGACCCAAGAGACCCAGTACTTC. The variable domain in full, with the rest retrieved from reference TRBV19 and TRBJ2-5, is DGGITQSPKYLFRKEGQNVTLSCEQNLNHDAMYWYRQDPGQGLRLIYYSQIVNDFQKGDIAEGYSVSREKKESFPLTVTSAQKNPTAFYLCASSNRQATQETQYFGPGTRLLVL.